One sample yielded the 28 T cell receptor beta chains listed below, sequenced in a study of STAT3 mutations in large granular lymphocyte leukemia. These receptors have no identified antigens. Measured with immunoSEQ multiplex PCR; TCRdb has only the in-frame clones, and not every one. Here the sample spans 4,000 to 6,000 clones, more than 65% being singletons. Study results and limitations: At least one immunodominant TCR beta clonotype appeared in every T-cell large granular lymphocyte leukemia patient.

Sequenced: PBMCs. The receptors shown here come from a human donor with T large granular lymphocyte leukemia. Some clones in this sample may be carry-over from other donors' samples.

The chain combines TRBV7-2 with TRBJ2-7; 10 positions agree with TRBD2. The V gene end was trimmed by 2 bases and the J gene end by 7 bases; junction bases not matched to a gene: 11. The CDR3 contains 16 residues. CDR1 is SGHTA and CDR2 is FQGNSA in the germline V gene. The CDR3 DNA follows: TGTGCCAGCAGCTTAACAAGCGGGGGGGCCTTGGTGGAGCAGTACTTC. Translated: CASSLTSGGALVEQYF.

Sample share makes this clone medium-sized (0.01 to 0.1%). One end of the junction does not line up with germline, which may come from a read error. The genes are TRBV9 and TRBJ1-3, with unresolved D. Per the germline V gene, CDR1 is SGDLS and CDR2 is YYNGEE. The length of the CDR3 is 12 residues. The CDR3 DNA is TGTGCCAGCAGCGTACTTGGAGACACCATATATTTT. Protein: CASSVLGDTIYF.

V and J are TRBV5-1 and TRBJ1-3, with TRBD1 matching 7 bases. The CDR3 sequence is 17 residues long. Germline CDR1 and CDR2: SGHRS and YFSETQ. V shed 2 bases, J shed 0 bases, and the junction held 8 bases outside the gene matches. As DNA, the CDR3 is TGCGCCAGCAGCTTCGGGGGAACAGGGGTCTCTGGAAACACCATATATTTT. Amino acids: CASSFGGTGVSGNTIYF.

The chain has TRBV13 and TRBJ1-1; D is unresolved. CDR1 PRHDT and CDR2 FYEKMQ come from the germline V gene (reference sequence). CDR3 size: 12 residues. Trimming removed 7 bases from V and 5 bases from J, with 11 bases in between. CDR3 DNA sequence: TGTGCCAGCACCCCCTTGGGGACTGAAGCTTTCTTT. Translated, it gives CASTPLGTEAFF.

The chain employs TRBV7-2 and TRBJ1-1; no reliable D call. Germline values: CDR1 SGHTA, CDR2 FQGNSA. The CDR3 contains 13 residues. Trimming took off 4 bases at V and 0 bases at J, with 6 bases between the two ends. CDR3 sequence (DNA): TGTGCCAGCAGCTCAGGCATGAACACTGAAGCTTTCTTT. Protein product: CASSSGMNTEAFF. Complete variable domain (other parts from reference TRBV7-2 and TRBJ1-1): GAGVSQSPSNKVTEKGKDVELRCDPISGHTALYWYRQSLGQGLEFLIYFQGNSAPDKSGLPSDRFSAERTGGSVSTLTIQRTQQEDSAVYLCASSSGMNTEAFFGQGTRLTVV.

The chain combines TRBV7-9 with TRBJ1-1; D is unresolved. The CDR3 is 12 residues long. Germline V gene lookup returns CDR1 SEHNR and CDR2 FQNEAQ (reference sequence). Trimming removed 7 bases from V and 1 base from J, with 7 bases in between. The CDR3 sequence: CASIYTNTEAFF. The CDR3 coding sequence is TGTGCCAGCATCTATACGAACACTGAAGCTTTCTTT. The variable domain in full, with the rest retrieved from reference TRBV7-9 and TRBJ1-1, is DTGVSQNPRHKITKRGQNVTFRCDPISEHNRLYWYRQTLGQGPEFLTYFQNEAQLEKSRLLSDRFSAERPKGSFSTLEIQRTEQGDSAMYLCASIYTNTEAFFGQGTRLTVV.

The rearrangement links TRBV5-6 to TRBJ2-3; D gene uncertain. The germline gives CDR1 SGHDT, CDR2 YYEEEE. The CDR3 totals 12 residues. Trimming left V 4 bases short and J 2 bases short, with 5 bases between. The CDR3 is CASSLHTDTQYF. CDR3 sequence (DNA): TGTGCCAGCAGCCTCCACACAGATACGCAGTATTTT.

V usage is TRBV9 and J usage is TRBJ2-3; D tentatively reads TRBD1 or TRBD2 (6 bases each). V gave up 0 bases and J gave up 0 bases, with 11 bases separating them. This CDR3 has 16 amino acids. CDR1 is SGDLS, CDR2 YYNGEE, per germline. CDR3 loop: CASSVEGDSSTDTQYF. The DNA for the CDR3 is TGTGCCAGCAGCGTAGAGGGGGACTCTAGCACAGATACGCAGTATTTT.

The chain uses TRBV27 and TRBJ2-1; D is possibly TRBD1 (6 bases). Between the trimmed V and J ends, which lost 5 bases and 5 bases, there was a span of 10 bases. The CDR3 runs to 13 residues. Germline V lookup: CDR1 MNHEY, CDR2 SMNVEV (reference sequence). CDR3 protein: CASSGGNHNEQFF. For the CDR3, the DNA is TGTGCCAGCAGTGGGGGCAATCACAATGAGCAGTTCTTC.

This clone was picked up one time. The V call is TRBV29-1, the J call TRBJ1-5; no definite D call. Germline V gene sequence: CDR1 SQVTM, CDR2 ANQGSEA. V was trimmed by 4 bases and J by 1 base, leaving 11 bases between them. The CDR3 covers 14 residues. The DNA of the CDR3 is TGCAGCGTTGGAGATTCAAGCAGCAATCAGCCCCAGCATTTT. Translated: CSVGDSSSNQPQHF.

This chain links TRBV4-1 with TRBJ2-7; the D is unclear. CDR3 length equals 14 residues. The ends were cut back, 5 bases at V and 3 bases at J, with 14 bases in the middle. In germline, CDR1 is MGHRA, CDR2 YSYEKL. This CDR3 reads CASSKDQLFYEQYF. In DNA form, the CDR3 reads TGCGCCAGCAGCAAGGACCAACTGTTCTACGAGCAGTACTTC.

The chain uses TRBV7-9 and TRBJ2-3; unclear D gene. Germline V CDR1 and CDR2: SEHNR, FQNEAQ (reference sequence). V shed 3 bases and J shed 4 bases, with 2 bases lying between them. The length of the CDR3 is 11 residues. The CDR3 reads CASSFSDTQYF. DNA of the CDR3: TGTGCCAGCAGCTTTTCAGATACGCAGTATTTT.

The chain has TRBV5-6 and TRBJ1-1; no reliable D call. The V and J ends lost 2 bases and 0 bases respectively, with 20 bases between them. CDR1 and CDR2 from the germline V gene are SGHDT and YYEEEE. The CDR3 has 18 residues. In DNA, the CDR3 is TGTGCCAGCAGCTTAAGGCTATTAGGAGGAGAGCTGAACACTGAAGCTTTCTTT. It codes for CASSLRLLGGELNTEAFF.

This clone has a handful of counts. The chain links TRBV7-2 to TRBJ2-7; weak D call: TRBD2 (6 bases). V lost 2 bases to trimming and J lost 3 bases, with 8 bases between them. CDR3 length equals 13 residues. The germline CDR1 and CDR2 sequences are SGHTA and FQGNSA. CDR3 sequence reads: CASSLRRGYEQYF. CDR3 sequence (DNA): TGTGCCAGCAGCTTAAGGCGGGGCTACGAGCAGTACTTC. Full variable domain (rest looked up from reference TRBV7-2 and TRBJ2-7): GAGVSQSPSNKVTEKGKDVELRCDPISGHTALYWYRQSLGQGLEFLIYFQGNSAPDKSGLPSDRFSAERTGGSVSTLTIQRTQQEDSAVYLCASSLRRGYEQYFGPGTRLTVT.

This clone was counted a few times. V is TRBV5-1 and J is TRBJ2-1, with TRBD2 matching 13 bases. Trimming at V came to 5 bases and at J to 3 bases, leaving 2 bases not matched to a gene. The CDR3 loop spans 15 amino acids. The germline gives CDR1 SGHRS, CDR2 YFSETQ. The CDR3 DNA reads TGCGCCAGCAGATGGACTAGCGGGGGCTACAATGAGCAGTTCTTC. Protein: CASRWTSGGYNEQFF.

The rearrangement joins TRBV25-1 to TRBJ1-5, with D perhaps matching TRBD1 (6 bases). CDR3 length: 15 amino acids. In germline, CDR1 is MGHDK, CDR2 SYGVNS. Trimming stripped 3 bases from V and 3 bases from J, with 12 bases between. In nucleotides, the CDR3 is TGTGCCAGCAGTGAGGGGGAGGGGGTCAATCAGCCCCAGCATTTT. Translated, it gives CASSEGEGVNQPQHF.

The chain has TRBV30 and TRBJ2-3; D not certain. Germline V gene sequence: CDR1 GTSNPN, CDR2 SVGIG (reference sequence). The length of the CDR3 is 11 residues. The V end was cut by 2 bases, the J end by 5 bases, with 5 bases between. CDR3 DNA sequence: TGTGCCTGGAGTCCTCAAGATACGCAGTATTTT. This translates into CAWSPQDTQYF.

The table lists this clone with a count of one. V gene TRBV4-3 combines with J gene TRBJ2-7; D is possibly TRBD2 (6 bases). The CDR3 consists of 16 residues. The V gene lost 5 bases and the J gene lost 1 base, with 18 bases spanning the gap. Germline CDR1 LGHNA, CDR2 YSLEER. In DNA form, the CDR3 reads TGCGCCAGCAGCTACTCCGGGACTGGTGGATCCTACGAGCAGTACTTC. It specifies CASSYSGTGGSYEQYF.

About this clone itself: This specimen includes other DNA sequences encoding the same CDR3. V is TRBV7-2 and J is TRBJ1-1, with D possibly being TRBD1 (5 bases). Germline values: CDR1 SGHTA, CDR2 FQGNSA. This CDR3 contains 15 residues. The V gene lost 0 bases and the J gene lost 1 base, with 9 bases spanning the gap. Here the CDR3 DNA reads TGTGCCAGCAGCTTAGCGAAGACAGCGAACACTGAAGCTTTCTTT. Its protein product is CASSLAKTANTEAFF.

This clone was found once. The gene calls are TRBV7-9 and TRBJ1-1; D not certain. CDR3 length: 13 amino acids. Per germline, CDR1 SEHNR and CDR2 FQNEAQ (reference sequence). Trimming shortened V by 8 bases and J by 2 bases, and 12 bases separated the two germline ends. CDR3 nucleotides: TGTGCCAGCTCCCCGGACGGTAACACTGAAGCTTTCTTT. It translates to CASSPDGNTEAFF. Together with reference TRBV7-9 and TRBJ1-1, the CDR3 gives the full variable domain: DTGVSQNPRHKITKRGQNVTFRCDPISEHNRLYWYRQTLGQGPEFLTYFQNEAQLEKSRLLSDRFSAERPKGSFSTLEIQRTEQGDSAMYLCASSPDGNTEAFFGQGTRLTVV.

This chain joins TRBV7-9 and TRBJ1-5; unclear D gene. The CDR3 has 16 residues. Germline CDR1 reads SEHNR; CDR2 reads FQNEAQ (reference sequence). V lost 0 bases to trimming and J lost 5 bases, with 14 bases between them. The CDR3 bases are TGTGCCAGCAGCTTAGCGGTGGGCAGGTTAGATCAGCCCCAGCATTTT. This translates into CASSLAVGRLDQPQHF. Based on the CDR3 plus reference TRBV7-9 and TRBJ1-5, the full variable domain is DTGVSQNPRHKITKRGQNVTFRCDPISEHNRLYWYRQTLGQGPEFLTYFQNEAQLEKSRLLSDRFSAERPKGSFSTLEIQRTEQGDSAMYLCASSLAVGRLDQPQHFGDGTRLSIL.

This chain connects TRBV4-3 to TRBJ2-7; possibly TRBD1 for D (5 bases). This CDR3 is 15 amino acids long. In germline, CDR1 is LGHNA, CDR2 YSLEER. Trimming shortened V by 3 bases and J by 3 bases, and 15 bases separated the two germline ends. Here the CDR3 DNA reads TGCGCCAGCAGCCACTCTATCACAGGTTACTACGAGCAGTACTTC. This translates into CASSHSITGYYEQYF.

This clone occurred a few times. The chain has TRBV7-9 and TRBJ1-1, with 9 bases aligning to TRBD1. CDR1 and CDR2 from the germline V gene are SEHNR and FQNEAQ (reference sequence). The ends lost 0 bases at V and 4 bases at J; junction bases unmatched: 3. The CDR3 totals 15 residues. CDR3 bases: TGTGCCAGCAGCTTAGCGGGGACAGGGAGCACTGAAGCTTTCTTT. This translates into CASSLAGTGSTEAFF.

This clone was recorded a few times. The chain carries TRBV5-1 and TRBJ2-7, with D uncertain. With 0 bases removed from V and 6 bases from J, the gap between germline ends came to 4 bases. Germline V lookup: CDR1 SGHRS, CDR2 YFSETQ. The CDR3 is 11 residues long. The CDR3 coding sequence is TGCGCCAGCAGCTTGGGTCCCGAGCAGTACTTC. Protein sequence: CASSLGPEQYF.

The chain uses TRBV29-1 and TRBJ1-2, with D tentatively TRBD1 (6 bases). Germline assignment: CDR1 SQVTM and CDR2 ANQGSEA. V lost 3 bases, J lost 6 bases, and 17 bases lay in between. The CDR3 extends over 14 amino acids. CDR3 amino acids: CSVEGGGVRDGYTF. CDR3 DNA: TGCAGCGTTGAGGGGGGCGGGGTCCGGGATGGCTACACCTTC.

The chain has TRBV5-1 and TRBJ1-1; 10 positions match TRBD1. Germline loops: CDR1 SGHRS, CDR2 YFSETQ. J gave up 4 bases and V 5 bases, and 11 bases lay outside the gene matches. The CDR3 covers 16 residues. CDR3 residues: CASRRSGQGMSTEAFF. CDR3 nucleotide sequence: TGCGCCAGCAGGAGATCGGGACAGGGGATGAGCACTGAAGCTTTCTTT.

There are a few counts of this clone. This sequence joins TRBV28 and TRBJ2-7; 11 bases align to TRBD1. The CDR3 has 15 amino acids. CDR1 and CDR2 from the germline V gene are MDHEN and SYDVKM. Written as DNA, the CDR3 is TGTGCCAGCAGCGAGAGGACAGGGGGCGTCGCGATGGTGTACGTA. Translation gives CASSERTGGVAMVYV.

The rearrangement joins TRBV7-9 to TRBJ2-5, with 13 bases that match TRBD2. In germline, CDR1 is SEHNR, CDR2 FQNEAQ (reference sequence). The CDR3 totals 17 residues. The V segment lost 3 bases and the J segment 5 bases; nucleotides outside the gene matches: 9. Written as DNA, the CDR3 is TGTGCCAGCAGCTTGCCACTAGCGGGGGGGCTGCGGGAGACCCAGTACTTC. It yields the protein CASSLPLAGGLRETQYF.